This TCR beta chain comes out of a study of cytomegalovirus exposure and HLA in healthy donors. General study findings and limits: Cytomegalovirus association was listed for under 200 TCR beta chains.

Turning to this clone: Its antigen is as yet unknown.

Profiled with immunoSEQ multiplex PCR; TCRdb holds only in-frame clones, not every one. Of about 220,000 clones in the sample, roughly 88% were seen once. This CDR3 comprises 13 residues. In germline, CDR1 is LNHDA, CDR2 SQIVND (reference sequence). Trimming left V 5 bases short and J 3 bases short, with 10 bases between. This chain uses TRBV19 with TRBJ2-5, with a weak D call TRBD1 (5 bases). The material sequenced was PBMCs. The source is a woman aged 25 to 39 in good health and CMV-seropositive. The CDR3 is CASSPRGEETQYF. The CDR3 bases are TGTGCCAGTAGTCCAAGGGGTGAAGAGACCCAGTACTTC.